The subject of this entry is one T cell receptor beta chain. Its antigen is not identified. This specimen belongs to a study of post-analysis software for immune sequencing data. Study-wide findings and caveats: TRBV5-6, TRBV5-1 and TRBV20-1 belonged to a set of about 5 TRBV segments that were more frequent in patients than controls. The authors found that F measure strongly co-clustered same-batch samples.

The CDR3 length is 14 residues. The germline gives CDR1 LGHDT, CDR2 YNNKEL (reference sequence). The V and J ends lost 1 base and 7 bases respectively, with 10 bases between them. Unique molecular identifiers had been added to the TCR beta cDNA libraries. TCRdb redid the calling of the PCR reads with MiXCR, one entry per CDR3 protein. The sample has around 500,000 distinct CDR3 sequences, approximately 34% seen once. The sequenced sample was blood. The chain is built from TRBV3-1 and TRBJ2-2; no clear D gene. The TCR comes from a girl under 18 with multiple sclerosis. DNA for the CDR3: TGTGCCAGCAGCCAAGTGGCCGGGCTCGGGGAGCTGTTTTTT. Translated: CASSQVAGLGELFF.